This is a list of T cell receptor beta chains from one sample in a study of blood T cell repertoires in COVID-19. Sequencing used immunoSEQ multiplex PCR; TCRdb keeps in-frame clones, though not all of them. The table includes about 260,000 clones, about 89% detected once. Source material: peripheral blood. The receptors derive from a woman in her fifties or sixties with acute or convalescent COVID-19. CDR3s include the opening cysteine and the closing phenylalanine or tryptophan. Each record gives: J gene, V gene, CDR3 protein.

TRBJ2-7	TRBV19	CASSGVGGRSEQYF
TRBJ1-6	TRBV27	CASRLRGLRSYNSPLHF
TRBJ2-3	TRBV2	CASRYRLAGTDTQYF
TRBJ1-1	TRBV30	CAWSVAGGWDTEAFF
TRBJ2-7	TRBV27	CASWIGSGNMDEQYF
TRBJ1-1	TRBV19	CASSIGGNTEAFF
TRBJ2-7	TRBV6-1	CASNLAGNYEQYF
TRBJ2-3	TRBV28	CASTTPRRWPDTQYF
TRBJ1-1	TRBV15	CATSRDRQGTEAFF
TRBJ2-3	TRBV29-1	CSAHRGADTQYF
TRBJ2-1	TRBV5-6	CASTPLTLAGFNEQFF
TRBJ1-1	TRBV7-2	CASSKQGAGTEAFF
TRBJ2-7	TRBV7-2	CASSLAGLSYEQYF
TRBJ1-2	TRBV6-5	CASSSRTGDGYTF
TRBJ1-4	TRBV6-6	CASSSRGRLTNEKLFF
TRBJ2-7	TRBV27	CASSPGLAGVHEQYF
TRBJ2-1	TRBV7-3	CASSAPGVVNEQFF
TRBJ2-1	TRBV5-4	CASSSNRGGAYNYNEQFF
TRBJ1-6	TRBV6-5	CASSKQGGDSPLHF